The 24 T cell receptor beta chains reported below all come from one sample, sequenced in a study of Ad26.COV2.S vaccination and SARS-CoV-2 variants (dated by TCRdb to 2020 to 2022). Receptors were amplified or captured by the immunoSEQ multiplex PCR assay. TCRdb retrieved this table from immuneACCESS and kept in-frame rearrangements only. Not all clones are present; in checked studies, unresolved V genes account for under half, and no reason is known for the remainder. This sample gives a few hundred thousand clones in total; almost 90% of them show up just once. The ten largest clones take up roughly 6% of the sample. The sample's treatment or condition, from its label and the paper: about 20 received Ad26.COV2.S at low or high dose, single or two shots; several received placebo; per-sample allocation not given. Repertoires of vaccine and placebo recipients were sequenced from samples collected on day 63 after the first injection.

This specimen consisted of peripheral blood, obtained in a trial of Ad26.COV2.S vaccine versus placebo. The source of these receptors is a person between 18 and 59 years old who received the Ad26.COV2.S COVID-19 vaccine or a placebo.

V and J are TRBV5-1 and TRBJ1-2, with unresolved D. CDR1 and CDR2 (germline): SGHRS, YFSETQ. The CDR3 sequence is 15 residues long. V dropped 3 bases and J dropped 4 bases, with 16 bases sitting between them. Written as DNA, the CDR3 is TGCGCCAGCAGCTCCGACCAAAGTGCGCTCTATGGCTACACCTTC. Translated: CASSSDQSALYGYTF. The full variable domain, rest sourced from reference TRBV5-1 and TRBJ1-2, is KAGVTQTPRYLIKTRGQQVTLSCSPISGHRSVSWYQQTPGQGLQFLFEYFSETQRNKGNFPGRFSGRQFSNSRSEMNVSTLELGDSALYLCASSSDQSALYGYTFGSGTRLTVV.

V gene TRBV6-5 combines with J gene TRBJ1-5, with D unclear. CDR3 length: 15 amino acids. The V gene's germline CDR1 is MNHEY and CDR2 SVGAGI. The V gene lost 6 bases and the J gene lost 2 bases, with 14 bases spanning the gap. The CDR3 region is CASRSTVSGNQPQHF. CDR3 nucleotides: TGTGCCAGCAGGTCTACAGTTTCTGGCAATCAGCCCCAGCATTTT.

The chain has TRBV29-1 and TRBJ1-2; D gene ambiguous. CDR1 and CDR2 (germline): SQVTM, ANQGSEA. The CDR3 runs to 12 residues. V lost 4 bases to trimming and J lost 1 base, with 7 bases between them. Here the CDR3 DNA reads TGCAGCGTTGTGGGTAGTAACTATGGCTACACCTTC. Residues: CSVVGSNYGYTF.

Written as DNA, the CDR3 is TGTGCCAGCTCCGCTACTCGCGGGGGGACGAATGAGCAGTTCTTC. Amino acid sequence: CASSATRGGTNEQFF. The V call is TRBV11-3, the J call TRBJ2-1; 8 nucleotides line up with TRBD2. Looked up from germline, CDR1 is SGHNT and CDR2 is YENEEA. J lost 7 bases, V lost 8 bases, and 13 bases had no gene match. The CDR3 consists of 15 residues.

J is TRBJ1-1 and V is TRBV19; D unresolved. This CDR3 is built from 13 residues. Germline CDR1 reads LNHDA; CDR2 reads SQIVND (reference sequence). The ends were cut back, 7 bases at V and 2 bases at J, with 11 bases in the middle. CDR3 sequence (DNA): TGTGCCAGTATTGATTGGGGTAACACTGAAGCTTTCTTT. This encodes CASIDWGNTEAFF.

The chain joins TRBV10-3 to TRBJ1-1, with a tentative D call TRBD1 (5 bases). CDR3 length equals 15 residues. CDR1 is ENHRY and CDR2 is SYGVKD in the germline V gene. Trimming took 3 bases from V and 0 from J, leaving 11 bases between them. In nucleotides, the CDR3 is TGTGCCATCAGTGATTCGGCAGGGCTGAACACTGAAGCTTTCTTT. Translated, it gives CAISDSAGLNTEAFF.

The chain combines TRBV7-9 with TRBJ1-2; a weak D match, TRBD1 (5 bases). The V and J ends lost 8 bases and 7 bases respectively, with 17 bases between them. CDR3 size: 13 residues. CDR1 is SEHNR and CDR2 is FQNEAQ in the germline V gene (reference sequence). CDR3 residues: CASSGAGLIGYTF. The CDR3 DNA reads as TGTGCCAGCTCCGGGGCGGGGCTAATTGGCTACACCTTC.

The chain carries TRBV4-3 and TRBJ2-5; 7 nucleotides line up with TRBD1. Looked up from germline, CDR1 is LGHNA and CDR2 is YSLEER. There are 13 residues in the CDR3. J lost 4 bases, V lost 6 bases, and 5 bases had no gene match. The CDR3 bases are TGCGCCAGCAGGCCGACAGGGTCAGAGACCCAGTACTTC. The encoded protein is CASRPTGSETQYF.

The rearrangement uses TRBV11-2 and TRBJ1-6; 7 positions agree with TRBD1. Germline V lookup: CDR1 SGHAT, CDR2 FQNNGV. The CDR3 consists of 16 residues. Trimming removed 5 bases from V and 9 bases from J; junction bases left unmatched: 13. CDR3 sequence (DNA): TGTGCCAGCAGCCATACCTACCGGGACAGATTTTCACCCCTCCACTTT. As protein: CASSHTYRDRFSPLHF.

This chain uses TRBV4-3 with TRBJ2-7; tentative D call: TRBD1 (6 bases). Trimming shortened V by 1 base and J by 3 bases, and 10 bases separated the two germline ends. The CDR3 spans 14 residues. Germline CDR1 reads LGHNA; CDR2 reads YSLEER. The CDR3 loop is CASSQAQGRYEQYF. The CDR3 DNA is TGCGCCAGCAGCCAAGCGCAGGGGCGCTACGAGCAGTACTTC.

The rearrangement joins TRBV19 to TRBJ1-5; D is ambiguous. The CDR3 covers 16 residues. The V gene lost 5 bases and the J gene lost 3 bases, with 17 bases spanning the gap. Looked up from germline, CDR1 is LNHDA and CDR2 is SQIVND (reference sequence). CDR3 coding DNA: TGTGCCAGTAGTGTCGTCCAGCCAGCGCCCAATCAGCCCCAGCATTTT. It encodes CASSVVQPAPNQPQHF.

V usage is TRBV29-1 and J usage is TRBJ1-2; D is ambiguous. Looked up from germline, CDR1 is SQVTM and CDR2 is ANQGSEA. V was shortened by 6 bases and J by 1 base, with 12 bases between the two germline ends. The CDR3 has 13 amino acids. The chain's CDR3 is CSVAIQNNYGYTF. The CDR3 nucleotides are TGCAGCGTCGCCATCCAAAATAACTATGGCTACACCTTC.

The chain recombines TRBV6-2 or TRBV6-3 with TRBJ1-2, with D possibly matching TRBD1 (6 bases). Germline values: CDR1 MNHEY, CDR2 SVGEGT. The CDR3 contains 14 residues. The germline V and J ends were trimmed by 2 bases and 2 bases, with 9 bases remaining between them. The CDR3 sequence is CASSYDDRNYGYTF. CDR3 in DNA: TGTGCCAGCAGTTACGATGACAGGAACTATGGCTACACCTTC.

The chain recombines TRBV18 with TRBJ1-1; 9 bases are a match to TRBD1. Trimming removed 1 base from V and 4 bases from J; junction bases left unmatched: 4. Germline V gene lookup returns CDR1 KGHSH and CDR2 LQKENI. There are 15 residues in the CDR3. The DNA of the CDR3 is TGTGCCAGCTCACCACAGACAGGGGGATCCACTGAAGCTTTCTTT. It is translated as CASSPQTGGSTEAFF.

This clone was counted only a few times. The chain joins TRBV7-8 to TRBJ1-2; D might be TRBD1 (6 bases). The length of the CDR3 is 14 residues. Looked up from germline, CDR1 is SGHVS and CDR2 is FQNEAQ. V was clipped by 1 base and J by 2 bases, with 8 bases between them. The CDR3 coding sequence is TGTGCCAGCAGCTTAGACAGGGCGAACTATGGCTACACCTTC. Protein sequence: CASSLDRANYGYTF.

The chain employs TRBV2 and TRBJ1-2; D remains ambiguous. Per the germline V gene, CDR1 is SNHLY and CDR2 is FYNNEI. The V gene lost 5 bases and the J gene lost 3 bases, with 16 bases spanning the gap. The CDR3 has 15 amino acids. CDR3 DNA: TGTGCCAGCAGTCCCCGGGGAGGGTACGACTATGGCTACACCTTC. Residues: CASSPRGGYDYGYTF.

The chain combines TRBV7-9 with TRBJ2-1; TRBD1 might be the D (6 bases). Germline loops: CDR1 SEHNR, CDR2 FQNEAQ (reference sequence). This CDR3 is built from 13 residues. The CDR3 sequence: CAGSGGGVDEQFF. The CDR3 region has the DNA TGTGCTGGCTCGGGTGGGGGCGTAGATGAGCAGTTCTTC.

This rearrangement joins TRBV6-5 to TRBJ2-3; D is unresolved. Trimming took off 7 bases at V and 13 bases at J, with 15 bases between the two ends. CDR1 and CDR2 (germline): MNHEY, SVGAGI. The CDR3 consists of 11 residues. Written as DNA, the CDR3 is TGTGCCAGCAAAAGCCGCGGAATCGAGTATTTT. Translation gives CASKSRGIEYF.

This clone came up once. This chain joins TRBV27 and TRBJ2-5; 9 positions match TRBD2. The V and J ends lost 6 bases and 2 bases, in that order; junction bases with no gene match: 16. CDR1 is MNHEY, CDR2 SMNVEV, per germline (reference sequence). The CDR3 runs to 18 residues. DNA for the CDR3: TGTGCCAGCAGCCGGGTGGCTGTGCTAGCGGGGACACAAGAGACCCAGTACTTC. Translation: CASSRVAVLAGTQETQYF.

This clone was seen just once. The chain is built from TRBV19 and TRBJ1-4; D is ambiguous. This CDR3 has 14 amino acids. V was trimmed by 3 bases and J by 7 bases, leaving 12 bases between them. Germline CDR1 reads LNHDA; CDR2 reads SQIVND (reference sequence). This chain's CDR3 is CASSMGSAAEKLFF. CDR3 nucleotide sequence: TGTGCCAGTAGTATGGGATCGGCTGCTGAAAAACTGTTTTTT.

The CDR3 DNA sequence: TGTGCCAGCGGGGCGCGGGGTGAAAAACTGTTTTTT. Its protein product is CASGARGEKLFF. The chain is built from TRBV9 and TRBJ1-4; perhaps TRBD1 as D (5 bases). CDR1 is SGDLS, CDR2 YYNGEE, per germline. This CDR3 comprises 12 residues. Trimming cost V 7 bases and J 7 bases, with 11 bases left between them.

V gene TRBV7-9 combines with J gene TRBJ2-3; D possibly uses TRBD1 or TRBD2 (5 bases each). CDR1 SEHNR and CDR2 FQNEAQ come from the germline V gene (reference sequence). The CDR3 covers 14 residues. V shed 11 bases and J shed 0 bases, with 15 bases lying between them. CDR3 sequence reads: CAGAAGTSTDTQYF. CDR3 bases: TGTGCCGGGGCCGCGGGTACTAGCACAGATACGCAGTATTTT.

The chain's CDR3 is CATSRVSGLAVPTYNEQFF. The CDR3 bases are TGTGCCACCAGCAGAGTTTCCGGACTAGCGGTCCCCACCTACAATGAGCAGTTCTTC. The chain employs TRBV15 and TRBJ2-1; TRBD2 aligns across 10 bases. Germline trimming cut 1 base from V and 2 bases from J; bases unmatched to any gene: 11. The germline gives CDR1 LNHNV, CDR2 YYDKDF (reference sequence). This CDR3 has 19 residues.

The CDR3 nucleotides read TGCGCCAGCAGCTTGGAAGCTAGCGGGGGGGCCGGCACAGATACGCAGTATTTT. It yields the protein CASSLEASGGAGTDTQYF. This chain connects TRBV5-1 to TRBJ2-3, with 12 bases matching TRBD2. Germline V gene sequence: CDR1 SGHRS, CDR2 YFSETQ. The ends lost 0 bases at V and 1 base at J; junction bases unmatched: 6. This CDR3 spans 18 amino acids.